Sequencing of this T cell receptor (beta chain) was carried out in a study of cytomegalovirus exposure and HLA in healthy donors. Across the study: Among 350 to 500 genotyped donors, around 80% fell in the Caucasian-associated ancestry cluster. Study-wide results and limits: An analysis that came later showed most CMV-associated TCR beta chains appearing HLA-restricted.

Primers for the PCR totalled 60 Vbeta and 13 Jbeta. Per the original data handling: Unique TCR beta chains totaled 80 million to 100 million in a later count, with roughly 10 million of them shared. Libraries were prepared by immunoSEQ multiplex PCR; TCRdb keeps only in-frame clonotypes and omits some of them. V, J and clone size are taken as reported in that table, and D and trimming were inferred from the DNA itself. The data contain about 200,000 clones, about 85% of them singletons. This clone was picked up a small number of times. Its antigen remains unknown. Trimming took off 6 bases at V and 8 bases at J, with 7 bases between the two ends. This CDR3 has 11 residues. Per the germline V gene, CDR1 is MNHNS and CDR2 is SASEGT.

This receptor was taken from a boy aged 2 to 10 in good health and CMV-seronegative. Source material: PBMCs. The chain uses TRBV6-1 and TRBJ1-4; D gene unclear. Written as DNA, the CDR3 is TGTGCCAGCAGGTCACAAGAAAAACTGTTTTTT. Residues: CASRSQEKLFF.